The 24 T cell receptor beta chains reported below all come from one sample, sequenced in a study of early T cells in non-severe SARS-CoV-2 infection. TCRdb analysed the 5' RACE reads with MiXCR anew, one entry per CDR3 protein. Here the sample spans around 26,000 distinct CDR3 sequences, around 4.2% being singletons. Specimen: whole blood. These receptors originate from an adult who was a healthcare worker with PCR-confirmed SARS-CoV-2 infection or an uninfected control (not recorded which).

The table lists this clonotype with many counts. The rearrangement joins TRBV29-1 to TRBJ2-1; 9 bases fit TRBD1. J was trimmed by 9 bases and V by 7 bases; bases with no gene match: 10. This CDR3 spans 13 amino acids. The germline gives CDR1 SQVTM, CDR2 ANQGSEA. Written as DNA, the CDR3 is TGCAGCGCACTACAGGGGGCAGGAGGTGAGCAGTTCTTC. Its protein is CSALQGAGGEQFF.

This clonotype has at least ten counts. J is TRBJ2-7 and V is TRBV28, with TRBD2 identical over 11 bases. The germline gives CDR1 MDHEN, CDR2 SYDVKM. This CDR3 is 16 amino acids long. Trimming at V came to 4 bases and at J to 4 bases, leaving 9 bases not matched to a gene. As DNA, the CDR3 is TGTGCCAGCAGTTCCCCGGCTAGCGGGAGGTTGTACGAGCAGTACTTC. Translation gives CASSSPASGRLYEQYF. Full variable domain (outside the CDR3, taken from reference TRBV28 and TRBJ2-7): DVKVTQSSRYLVKRTGEKVFLECVQDMDHENMFWYRQDPGLGLRLIYFSYDVKMKEKGDIPEGYSVSREKKERFSLILESASTNQTSMYLCASSSPASGRLYEQYFGPGTRLTVT.

On this clonotype: Given a much more abundant clone one base away, this may be a read error. The chain employs TRBV7-6 and TRBJ2-7; 7 bases fit TRBD2. Germline V gives CDR1 SGHVS, CDR2 FNYEAQ. This CDR3 region has 17 residues. V gave up 5 bases and J gave up 0 bases; unmatched junction bases: 13. The CDR3 sequence is CASSLFPGGDSSYEQYF. For the CDR3, the DNA is TGTGCCAGCAGCCTATTCCCGGGAGGAGACAGCTCCTACGAGCAGTACTTC.

This clonotype was recorded a few times. The rearrangement links TRBV28 to TRBJ2-7, with 10 bases lining up with TRBD1. Germline CDR1 is MDHEN and CDR2 is SYDVKM. Trimming cost V 6 bases and J 0 bases; bases outside gene matches: 2. The length of the CDR3 is 14 residues. The CDR3 here is CASRWTGGSYEQYF. DNA of the CDR3: TGTGCCAGCAGGTGGACAGGGGGCTCCTACGAGCAGTACTTC.

The rearrangement uses TRBV11-2 and TRBJ2-2; D remains unclear. Germline assignment: CDR1 SGHAT and CDR2 FQNNGV. The V end was cut by 5 bases, the J end by 3 bases, with 4 bases between. CDR3 size: 12 residues. CDR3 DNA: TGTGCCAGCAGCCCGGACACCGGGGAGCTGTTTTTT. Translation gives CASSPDTGELFF.

This clonotype came up many times. Here the CDR3 DNA reads TGTGCCAGCAGCCACAGTAGCGCGTCCGAAGCTTTCTTT. It codes for CASSHSSASEAFF. The J gene is TRBJ1-1, the V gene TRBV7-8, with no clear D. Looked up from germline, CDR1 is SGHVS and CDR2 is FQNEAQ. V was clipped by 5 bases and J by 8 bases, with 15 bases between them. The CDR3 has 13 amino acids.

This clonotype was seen many times. The chain is built from TRBV18 and TRBJ1-3, with a possible D match to TRBD1 (5 bases). V was shortened by 2 bases and J by 0 bases, with 17 bases between the two germline ends. The CDR3 is 18 amino acids. CDR1 is KGHSH and CDR2 is LQKENI in the germline V gene. The CDR3 loop reads CASSPMGRTLSSGNTIYF. Here the CDR3 DNA reads TGTGCCAGCTCACCAATGGGGCGGACTCTGAGCTCTGGAAACACCATATATTTT.

This clonotype was recorded many times. The chain is built from TRBV11-1 and TRBJ2-1, with a possible D match to TRBD2 (5 bases). The germline V and J ends were trimmed by 1 base and 6 bases, with 13 bases remaining between them. This CDR3 has 15 amino acids. The germline V gene has CDR1 SGHAT and CDR2 FQDESV (reference sequence). CDR3 DNA: TGTGCCAGCAGCTTAGAAGTATTAGCGTTCAATGAGCAGTTCTTC. Translating it yields CASSLEVLAFNEQFF.

This clonotype was counted between two and nine times. The chain links TRBV3-1 to TRBJ2-3; possibly TRBD1 for D (5 bases). V was clipped by 1 base and J by 4 bases, with 15 bases between them. The length of the CDR3 is 16 residues. CDR1 and CDR2 from the germline V gene are LGHDT and YNNKEL (reference sequence). The CDR3, as DNA: TGTGCCAGCAGCCAAGTCTCTAGGGGTCTTTCAGATACGCAGTATTTT. Residues: CASSQVSRGLSDTQYF.

Ten or more counts support this clonotype. The V and J genes are TRBV6-1 and TRBJ1-1; 7 bases are a match to TRBD1. Per the germline V gene, CDR1 is MNHNS and CDR2 is SASEGT. The CDR3 is 13 amino acids. V dropped 7 bases and J dropped 1; count of bases not matched to a gene: 3. The CDR3 nucleotides are TGTGCCAGCATAAGACAGGGGAACACTGAAGCTTTCTTT. Translated: CASIRQGNTEAFF.

This clonotype occurred many times. The chain couples TRBV18 to TRBJ2-1, with TRBD2 matching over 8 bases. In germline, CDR1 is KGHSH, CDR2 LQKENI. The junction had 0 bases not matched to a gene; V was cut back by 4 bases and J by 4 bases. The CDR3 runs 13 residues. The CDR3 loop reads CASSRGGYNEQFF. In nucleotides, the CDR3 is TGTGCCAGCTCACGCGGGGGGTACAATGAGCAGTTCTTC.

This clonotype was seen only a few times. The V and J genes are TRBV4-1 and TRBJ2-7; tentative D call: TRBD2 (7 bases). Deletions cut 0 bases from V and 3 bases from J, with 15 bases between. The CDR3 contains 16 residues. Looked up from germline, CDR1 is MGHRA and CDR2 is YSYEKL. The CDR3 bases are TGCGCCAGCAGCCAAGAGGTCGGGGGGCCCCACTACGAGCAGTACTTC. Its translation: CASSQEVGGPHYEQYF.

This CDR3 is CASSRGTGDTGELFF. As DNA, the CDR3 is TGTGCCAGCAGCCGAGGGACAGGAGACACCGGGGAGCTGTTTTTT. The rearrangement uses TRBV7-9 and TRBJ2-2, with 8 bases matching TRBD1. Germline V gene sequence: CDR1 SEHNR, CDR2 FQNEAQ (reference sequence). The junction had 5 bases not matched to a gene; V was cut back by 5 bases and J by 3 bases. The CDR3 totals 15 residues.

This clonotype was counted only a few times. The CDR3 sequence: CASSSAGGLSDNEQFF. CDR3 in DNA: TGTGCCAGCAGTTCAGCGGGAGGGCTTTCAGACAATGAGCAGTTCTTC. V usage is TRBV28 and J usage is TRBJ2-1; 10 positions match TRBD2. The CDR3 totals 16 residues. The trim removed 4 bases at V and 5 bases at J, leaving 8 bases unmatched. Per germline, CDR1 MDHEN and CDR2 SYDVKM.

In this sample, this clonotype turned up many times. This chain connects TRBV12-3 or TRBV12-4 to TRBJ1-1, with D possibly TRBD1 on 6 matching bases. Trimming removed 6 bases at V and 0 bases at J, with 17 bases between. The CDR3 length is 16 residues. The CDR3: CASSVTRDTLNTEAFF. In DNA, the CDR3 is TGTGCCAGCAGCGTAACCCGGGACACTTTGAACACTGAAGCTTTCTTT.

This clonotype came up many times. The chain carries TRBV20-1 and TRBJ1-4; 7 bases align to TRBD1. Germline V gene sequence: CDR1 DFQATT, CDR2 SNEGSKA (reference sequence). Germline trimming cut 0 bases from V and 8 bases from J; bases unmatched to any gene: 9. CDR3 length: 15 amino acids. In DNA form, the CDR3 reads TGCAGTGCTAGAGAGAGGGAGGGGGCTCGGGAAAAACTGTTTTTT. The encoded protein is CSAREREGAREKLFF.

The sample holds many counts of this clonotype. V is TRBV4-2 and J is TRBJ1-2; no clear D gene. The V and J ends lost 0 bases and 8 bases respectively, with 13 bases between them. This CDR3 is 14 amino acids long. Per germline, CDR1 LGHNA and CDR2 YNFKEQ. In nucleotides, the CDR3 is TGTGCCAGCAGCCAAGAGAAAGTGAGGAACGGCTACACCTTC. Translation: CASSQEKVRNGYTF.

This chain joins TRBV20-1 and TRBJ1-1; D remains ambiguous. The CDR3 loop spans 14 amino acids. Germline CDR1 reads DFQATT; CDR2 reads SNEGSKA (reference sequence). Trimming cost V 3 bases and J 0 bases, with 11 bases left between them. The CDR3 is CSASQVDMNTEAFF. CDR3 nucleotide sequence: TGCAGTGCTAGCCAAGTCGACATGAACACTGAAGCTTTCTTT.

This clonotype has just a few counts. CDR3: CASSPEGASKNIQYF. The DNA for the CDR3 is TGTGCCAGCTCACCAGAGGGAGCCTCCAAAAACATTCAGTACTTC. The rearrangement uses TRBV18 and TRBJ2-4, with a possible D match to TRBD2 (5 bases). The CDR3 is made up of 15 amino acids. Between the trimmed V and J ends, which lost 2 bases and 2 bases, there was a span of 10 bases. Germline CDR1 reads KGHSH; CDR2 reads LQKENI.

The sample holds many counts of this clonotype. V usage is TRBV7-2 and J usage is TRBJ1-1, with a tentative D call TRBD1 (5 bases). V dropped 5 bases and J dropped 1 base, with 14 bases sitting between them. CDR1 is SGHTA and CDR2 is FQGNSA in the germline V gene. The CDR3 has 15 residues. CDR3 amino acids: CASSNRQLRNTEAFF. DNA of the CDR3: TGTGCCAGCAGCAACCGACAGCTCCGGAACACTGAAGCTTTCTTT.

The table lists this clonotype with many counts. V and J are TRBV5-4 and TRBJ2-1; possible D gene TRBD1, 6 bases. Trimming stripped 6 bases from V and 2 bases from J, with 18 bases between. Germline V lookup: CDR1 SGHNT, CDR2 YYREEE (reference sequence). The CDR3 totals 16 residues. The CDR3 loop reads CASTNGQDRTYNEQFF. The DNA of the CDR3 is TGTGCCAGCACTAACGGGCAAGACAGGACCTACAATGAGCAGTTCTTC.

V gene TRBV7-2 combines with J gene TRBJ2-1, with D tentatively TRBD2 (5 bases). Looked up from germline, CDR1 is SGHTA and CDR2 is FQGNSA. The CDR3 is 15 residues long. V was clipped by 5 bases and J by 7 bases, with 18 bases between them. CDR3 residues: CASSHSLRGSNEQFF. CDR3 sequence (DNA): TGTGCCAGCAGCCATAGCCTACGGGGTTCGAATGAGCAGTTCTTC.

This clonotype was counted ten times or more. The CDR3 DNA is TGTGCCATCAGCCAGGATGACTATGGCTACACCTTC. It specifies CAISQDDYGYTF. The rearrangement uses TRBV10-3 and TRBJ1-2; D remains ambiguous. Looked up from germline, CDR1 is ENHRY and CDR2 is SYGVKD. This CDR3 contains 12 residues. V was shortened by 6 bases and J by 3 bases, with 8 bases between the two germline ends.

In this sample, this clonotype turned up many times. V gene TRBV3-1 combines with J gene TRBJ2-7, with D tentatively TRBD1 (6 bases). CDR3 length: 15 amino acids. The V end lost 6 bases, the J end lost 0 bases, and 15 bases lay between the germline ends. CDR1 is LGHDT and CDR2 is YNNKEL in the germline V gene (reference sequence). The CDR3, as DNA: TGTGCCAGCAGTCGGGACGGACAGTTCTCCTACGAGCAGTACTTC. As protein: CASSRDGQFSYEQYF.